The next 6 T cell receptor beta chains were all read from a single sample in a study of cytomegalovirus exposure and HLA in healthy donors. The PCR ran on 60 Vbeta and 13 Jbeta primers. The protocol was immunoSEQ multiplex PCR, while the TCRdb copy is restricted to in-frame clones and leaves out a portion. The sample includes 30,000 or so clones, around 60% of them seen just once. Sequencing was done on a sample of PBMCs. These TCRs come from a man aged 50 to 60 in good health and CMV-seropositive.

The V call is TRBV30, the J call TRBJ2-1; no clear D. CDR3 length equals 13 residues. Germline CDR1 GTSNPN, CDR2 SVGIG (reference sequence). Trimming left V 0 bases short and J 9 bases short, with 12 bases between. CDR3 amino acids: CAWSVLRASEQFF. CDR3 nucleotide sequence: TGTGCCTGGAGTGTATTACGTGCCAGTGAGCAGTTCTTC.

This clone was counted a few times. This chain links TRBV2 with TRBJ1-5; possibly TRBD1 for D (6 bases). Trimming pared 5 bases from V and 2 bases from J, leaving 13 bases between. The CDR3 is 15 amino acids. Germline CDR1 SNHLY, CDR2 FYNNEI. DNA of the CDR3: TGTGCCAGCAGTCTAAGTTCAGGGGGCAATCAGCCCCAGCATTTT. It yields the protein CASSLSSGGNQPQHF.

This clone was found a few times. The CDR3 loop reads CAWGHYNEQFF. CDR3 DNA sequence: TGTGCCTGGGGACACTACAATGAGCAGTTCTTC. This chain links TRBV30 with TRBJ2-1; tentative D call: TRBD1 (5 bases). The CDR3 extends over 11 amino acids. Trimming took 5 bases from V and 3 from J, leaving 5 bases between them. The germline V gene has CDR1 GTSNPN and CDR2 SVGIG (reference sequence).

This clone was seen a handful of times. Other DNA sequences within the sample encode an identical CDR3. This chain uses TRBV2 with TRBJ2-7; D perhaps matches TRBD1 (5 bases). In germline, CDR1 is SNHLY, CDR2 FYNNEI. The V end was cut by 4 bases, the J end by 3 bases, with 7 bases between. CDR3 length: 12 amino acids. In DNA, the CDR3 is TGTGCCAGCAGTGTTCAGGGCTACGAGCAGTACTTC. It encodes CASSVQGYEQYF.

This clone was counted a few times. The DNA for the CDR3 is TGTGCCAGCAGCTTATTCGACGAGCAGTACTTC. Its translation: CASSLFDEQYF. V usage is TRBV11-2 and J usage is TRBJ2-7; D call uncertain. The CDR3 spans 11 residues. The V gene's germline CDR1 is SGHAT and CDR2 FQNNGV. The V end was cut by 2 bases, the J end by 5 bases, with 4 bases between.

The chain is built from TRBV7-2 and TRBJ2-2, with a tentative D call TRBD2 (5 bases). Germline CDR1 is SGHTA and CDR2 is FQGNSA. With 8 bases removed from V and 3 bases from J, the gap between germline ends came to 16 bases. The CDR3 is made up of 15 amino acids. CDR3 nucleotides: TGTGCCAGCGGACGAACTAGAGCCGACACCGGGGAGCTGTTTTTT. It specifies CASGRTRADTGELFF.